What follows is one T cell receptor beta chain and its context. The CDR3 covers 15 residues. Germline V gene data show CDR1 as MDHEN and CDR2 as SYDVKM. V shed 6 bases and J 4 bases; nucleotides not matched to a gene: 6. This entry belongs to a study of PD-1 blockade in classical Hodgkin lymphoma. TCRdb's table, derived via immunoSEQ multiplex PCR, lists solely in-frame clones and lacks some. The sample shows roughly 47,000 clones, 80% of them seen only once. Relapses following autologous stem cell transplantation were seen in all patients, with brentuximab vedotin exposure varying. The sample was peripheral blood mononuclear cells (PBMCs), taken before the second cycle of nivolumab. The sequence was collected from a human donor with classical Hodgkin lymphoma. The chain has TRBV28 and TRBJ2-1; 10 positions match TRBD2. The CDR3 nucleotides are TGTGCCAGCAGCACACTAGCGGGGAGGTACAATGAGCAGTTCTTC. Residues: CASSTLAGRYNEQFF.